Presented here are 2 T cell receptor beta chains from one specimen sequenced in a study of T cells in Graves' hyperthyroidism and ophthalmopathy. The source material, RNA transcripts, was used to amplify TCR beta CDR3 regions. HTBI primers were used for first-round RT-PCR of the TCR CDR3. TCRdb analysed the multiplex PCR reads with MiXCR anew, one entry per CDR3 protein. Altogether roughly 300,000 distinct CDR3 sequences are present, about 15% being singletons, with the ten largest covering 20% to 25%. Material: blood. These receptors originate from a woman in her twenties or thirties with Graves' hyperthyroidism.

In this sample, this clonotype turned up many times. The V and J genes are TRBV20-1 and TRBJ2-2; D uncertain. The CDR3 sequence is 12 residues long. V was clipped by 5 bases and J by 1 base, with 5 bases between them. Germline loops: CDR1 DFQATT, CDR2 SNEGSKA (reference sequence). In nucleotides, the CDR3 is TGCAGTGCTGAAGAGAACACCGGGGAGCTGTTTTTT. Its protein is CSAEENTGELFF.

This sequence joins TRBV12-3 or TRBV12-4 and TRBJ1-2; 8 bases map to TRBD1. Germline trimming cut 6 bases from V and 3 bases from J; bases unmatched to any gene: 9. The CDR3 runs 15 residues. CDR3 amino acids: CASSEGTGAYYGYTF. CDR3 sequence (DNA): TGTGCCAGCAGCGAAGGGACAGGAGCTTACTATGGCTACACCTTC.